These 27 T cell receptor beta chains share one sample of origin, sequenced in a study of control samples from healthy donors and cancer patients. Here immunoSEQ multiplex PCR was the method, and the copy in TCRdb shows in-frame clones only, minus some. Of about 90,000 clones listed, approximately 95% are singletons. Input material: blood. Every receptor here comes from a woman younger than 45 in good health.

The CDR3 protein is CASSDGGRFNTEAFF. CDR3 in DNA: TGCGCCAGCAGTGATGGGGGGCGATTTAACACTGAAGCTTTCTTT. The chain carries TRBV10-1 and TRBJ1-1; possibly TRBD1 for D (6 bases). Germline CDR1 is WNHNN and CDR2 is SYGVQD (reference sequence). V lost 3 bases to trimming and J lost 2 bases, with 13 bases between them. This CDR3 contains 15 residues.

The chain combines TRBV2 with TRBJ2-7; 13 bases agree with TRBD2. Germline loops: CDR1 SNHLY, CDR2 FYNNEI. V was clipped by 6 bases and J by 3 bases; unmatched bases: 2. This CDR3 region has 14 residues. DNA of the CDR3: TGTGCCAGCAGGAGGACTAGCGGGGGCTACGAGCAGTACTTC. It translates to CASRRTSGGYEQYF.

The chain couples TRBV7-9 to TRBJ1-1; D unclear. The CDR3 covers 13 residues. Between the trimmed V and J ends, which lost 2 bases and 1 base, there was a span of 5 bases. From germline, CDR1 is SEHNR and CDR2 FQNEAQ (reference sequence). CDR3 sequence: CASSLTGNTEAFF. DNA of the CDR3: TGTGCCAGCAGCTTAACCGGGAACACTGAAGCTTTCTTT.

The V and J genes are TRBV19 and TRBJ2-2, with D possibly being TRBD1 or TRBD2 (5 bases each). The CDR3 sequence is 14 residues long. CDR1 is LNHDA and CDR2 is SQIVND in the germline V gene (reference sequence). Trimming took 2 bases from V and 6 from J, leaving 10 bases between them. CDR3 in amino acids: CASSIIVGAGELFF. The CDR3 nucleotides are TGTGCCAGTAGTATAATTGTGGGGGCCGGGGAGCTGTTTTTT.

This clone appeared a few times. The V and J genes are TRBV6-1 and TRBJ2-7; D ambiguous. Germline V gives CDR1 MNHNS, CDR2 SASEGT. CDR3 size: 14 residues. V was shortened by 3 bases and J by 0 bases, with 9 bases between the two germline ends. Written as DNA, the CDR3 is TGTGCCAGCAGTGATTACGGCGTCTCCTACGAGCAGTACTTC. Its translation: CASSDYGVSYEQYF.

The CDR3 coding sequence is TGTGCCAGCAGCCCGACCCGACAGGGGAGTTCACCCCTCCACTTT. Protein: CASSPTRQGSSPLHF. This chain joins TRBV5-5 and TRBJ1-6; TRBD1 matches at 8 bases. The CDR3 extends over 15 amino acids. V lost 4 bases and J lost 9; bases outside the gene matches: 9. Germline CDR1 reads SGHKS; CDR2 reads YYEKEE (reference sequence). Full variable domain (rest looked up from reference TRBV5-5 and TRBJ1-6): DAGVTQSPTHLIKTRGQQVTLRCSPISGHKSVSWYQQVLGQGPQFIFQYYEKEERGRGNFPDRFSARQFPNYSSELNVNALLLGDSALYLCASSPTRQGSSPLHFGNGTRLTVT.

The rearrangement joins TRBV15 to TRBJ1-6; 9 bases are shared with TRBD1. CDR3 length: 15 amino acids. The germline CDR1 and CDR2 sequences are LNHNV and YYDKDF (reference sequence). The V gene end was trimmed by 5 bases and the J gene end by 5 bases; junction bases not matched to a gene: 4. The chain's CDR3 is CATSEQGAHNSPLHF. CDR3 DNA sequence: TGTGCCACCAGCGAACAGGGGGCACATAATTCACCCCTCCACTTT.

V gene TRBV3-1 (or the pseudogene TRBV3-2) combines with J gene TRBJ1-1; D unclear. Germline-derived CDR1 and CDR2 are LGHDT and YNNKEL (reference sequence). The CDR3 has 12 residues. V gave up 1 base and J gave up 3 bases, with 3 bases separating them. As DNA, the CDR3 is TGTGCCAGCAGCCAAGGACACACTGAAGCTTTCTTT. Translated: CASSQGHTEAFF.

The rearrangement uses TRBV4-2 and TRBJ1-1, with D uncertain. Deletions cut 0 bases from V and 4 bases from J, with 12 bases between. CDR3 size: 15 residues. Germline V lookup: CDR1 LGHNA, CDR2 YNFKEQ. DNA of the CDR3: TGTGCCAGCAGCCAAGATCTCGCCAGGTTCACTGAAGCTTTCTTT. Residues: CASSQDLARFTEAFF.

J is TRBJ2-5 and V is TRBV6-2 or TRBV6-3; 7 positions match TRBD2. The germline V gene has CDR1 MNHEY and CDR2 SVGEGT. The CDR3 covers 15 residues. The ends lost 0 bases at V and 4 bases at J; junction bases unmatched: 5. This CDR3 reads CASSYSRLAGETQYF. CDR3 nucleotide sequence: TGTGCCAGCAGTTACTCGAGACTAGCCGGAGAGACCCAGTACTTC.

The rearrangement links TRBV2 to TRBJ2-3, with a possible D match to TRBD1 (5 bases). This CDR3 is built from 14 residues. Trimming took off 6 bases at V and 1 base at J, with 11 bases between the two ends. Germline V gives CDR1 SNHLY, CDR2 FYNNEI. The CDR3 here is CASRAQGGTDTQYF. DNA for the CDR3: TGTGCCAGCAGGGCCCAAGGGGGCACAGATACGCAGTATTTT.

The rearrangement uses TRBV30 and TRBJ1-1, with a weak D call TRBD1 (5 bases). Trimming pared 3 bases from V and 4 bases from J, leaving 18 bases between. CDR1 GTSNPN and CDR2 SVGIG come from the germline V gene (reference sequence). This CDR3 is 15 amino acids long. CDR3 in DNA: TGTGCCTGGAGAGGGGTAAGGGCGGCGTTCACTGAAGCTTTCTTT. As protein: CAWRGVRAAFTEAFF.

The chain employs TRBV6-5 and TRBJ2-7, with D possibly TRBD1 on 6 matching bases. The V end was cut by 5 bases, the J end by 5 bases, with 16 bases between. CDR3 size: 14 residues. The germline V gene encodes CDR1 MNHEY and CDR2 SVGAGI. The CDR3 protein is CASSNREYSNEQYF. In DNA form, the CDR3 reads TGTGCCAGCAGTAACAGGGAGTACTCGAACGAGCAGTACTTC.

Here the CDR3 reads CASRRVGVSDTQYF. CDR3 sequence (DNA): TGTGCCAGCAGGAGGGTCGGGGTTTCAGATACGCAGTATTTT. The rearrangement links TRBV6-5 to TRBJ2-3; a possible D gene is TRBD2 (5 bases). Germline CDR1 MNHEY, CDR2 SVGAGI. V shed 6 bases and J shed 4 bases, with 14 bases lying between them. This CDR3 region has 14 residues.

The CDR3 DNA is TGTGCCTGGAGTGTACTGGGGACAGGGGGAGGCTATGGCTACACCTTC. As protein: CAWSVLGTGGGYGYTF. V is TRBV30 and J is TRBJ1-2, with 11 bases fitting TRBD1. The CDR3 loop spans 16 amino acids. Trimming cost V 0 bases and J 4 bases; bases outside gene matches: 7. The germline V gene encodes CDR1 GTSNPN and CDR2 SVGIG (reference sequence).

In its sample, this clone was seen once. V and J are TRBV10-3 and TRBJ1-4; 10 bases map to TRBD1. The CDR3 has 16 residues. The germline V gene has CDR1 ENHRY and CDR2 SYGVKD. The junction had 9 bases not matched to a gene; V was cut back by 6 bases and J by 5 bases. The CDR3 coding sequence is TGTGCCATCAGCAGCGGGACAGGGGATCGGAATGAAAAACTGTTTTTT. This translates into CAISSGTGDRNEKLFF.

The chain has TRBV5-6 and TRBJ2-3; TRBD2 matches 7 bases. The length of the CDR3 is 15 residues. Germline CDR1 is SGHDT and CDR2 is YYEEEE. V gave up 7 bases and J gave up 6 bases; unmatched junction bases: 14. CDR3: CASAAGTTTRDTQYF. The CDR3 nucleotides read TGTGCCAGCGCCGCGGGGACTACTACAAGGGATACGCAGTATTTT.

Here the CDR3 reads CATGADSTDTQYF. CDR3 sequence (DNA): TGTGCCACCGGGGCAGATAGCACAGATACGCAGTATTTT. V is TRBV24-1 and J is TRBJ2-3; a weak D match, TRBD1 (5 bases). Germline assignment: CDR1 KGHDR and CDR2 SFDVKD. The V end lost 9 bases, the J end lost 0 bases, and 9 bases lay between the germline ends. CDR3 length: 13 amino acids.

This clone showed up just once. This chain links TRBV29-1 with TRBJ1-1; a weak D match, TRBD1 (6 bases). The germline V gene encodes CDR1 SQVTM and CDR2 ANQGSEA. Trimming removed 5 bases from V and 0 bases from J, with 10 bases in between. The CDR3 runs to 13 residues. The CDR3 DNA reads TGCAGCGTTCAGGGGCTCATGAACACTGAAGCTTTCTTT. It codes for CSVQGLMNTEAFF.

The V gene is TRBV27, the J gene TRBJ2-7; D is perhaps TRBD2 (7 bases). The length of the CDR3 is 16 residues. Germline V gene lookup returns CDR1 MNHEY and CDR2 SMNVEV (reference sequence). Trimming stripped 0 bases from V and 4 bases from J, with 16 bases between. CDR3: CASSLSGAGAWYEQYF. In DNA form, the CDR3 reads TGTGCCAGCAGTTTATCGGGGGCGGGGGCGTGGTACGAGCAGTACTTC.

The chain carries TRBV10-2 and TRBJ1-1, with D unresolved. The CDR3 contains 14 residues. V was trimmed by 4 bases and J by 0 bases, leaving 9 bases between them. Per germline, CDR1 WSHSY and CDR2 SAAADI. The CDR3: CASSVKGLNTEAFF. The CDR3 DNA reads TGCGCCAGCAGTGTTAAAGGGTTGAACACTGAAGCTTTCTTT.

The chain couples TRBV13 to TRBJ2-1; D is possibly TRBD2 (5 bases). With 5 bases removed from V and 2 bases from J, the gap between germline ends came to 13 bases. Germline lookup yields CDR1 PRHDT and CDR2 FYEKMQ (reference sequence). CDR3 length: 15 amino acids. The CDR3 sequence: CASSETSDAYNEQFF. The CDR3 DNA reads as TGTGCCAGCAGCGAAACTAGTGACGCCTACAATGAGCAGTTCTTC.

This chain joins TRBV24-1 and TRBJ2-5, with unresolved D. In germline, CDR1 is KGHDR, CDR2 SFDVKD. The CDR3 has 14 amino acids. Trimming took off 6 bases at V and 0 bases at J, with 10 bases between the two ends. CDR3 DNA: TGTGCCACCAGTACAGCCTCTTACCAAGAGACCCAGTACTTC. Residues: CATSTASYQETQYF.

The chain carries TRBV7-9 and TRBJ2-3, with TRBD2 as a possible D gene (6 bases). Trimming left V 6 bases short and J 0 bases short, with 22 bases between. The CDR3 covers 18 residues. CDR1 is SEHNR, CDR2 FQNEAQ, per germline (reference sequence). In DNA, the CDR3 is TGTGCCAGCAGATCCCCGACTAGTGTGTCAAGCAGCACAGATACGCAGTATTTT. Translation: CASRSPTSVSSSTDTQYF.

The chain employs TRBV11-2 and TRBJ2-6; D may match TRBD1 or TRBD2 (6 bases each). Germline assignment: CDR1 SGHAT and CDR2 FQNNGV. The CDR3 length is 15 residues. Trimming stripped 8 bases from V and 4 bases from J, with 15 bases between. The CDR3 nucleotides read TGTGCCAGCCTTACCCGGGGGCAAGGGGCCAACGTCCTGACTTTC. Protein product: CASLTRGQGANVLTF.

The rearrangement joins TRBV6-5 to TRBJ1-1; TRBD1 matches 7 bases. The junction had 2 bases not matched to a gene; V was cut back by 4 bases and J by 3 bases. The CDR3 is 13 residues long. Germline values: CDR1 MNHEY, CDR2 SVGAGI. The DNA of the CDR3 is TGTGCCAGCAGTTGGCAGGGGGACACTGAAGCTTTCTTT. Encoded protein: CASSWQGDTEAFF.

The chain uses TRBV12-3 or TRBV12-4 and TRBJ1-1, with 9 positions matching TRBD1. The CDR3 totals 12 residues. V lost 10 bases, J lost 3 bases, and 3 bases stayed unmatched. Here the CDR3 reads CATWDRDTEAFF. The DNA of the CDR3 is TGTGCCACGTGGGACAGGGACACTGAAGCTTTCTTT.